The 27 T cell receptor beta chains below were found in one sample sequenced in a study of T cell responses to AZD1222 COVID-19 vaccine. Profiling relied on immunoSEQ multiplex PCR, and the TCRdb table lists in-frame clones only, not all of them. The sample lists over 55,000 clones; 84% were seen once. This material consisted of peripheral blood, taken on day 0 of AZD1222 vaccination. The receptors originated from an adult in good health.

This chain links TRBV19 with TRBJ2-2; TRBD1 or TRBD2 may be the D gene (6 bases each). CDR3 length equals 15 residues. Trimming removed 7 bases at V and 3 bases at J, with 15 bases between. CDR1 and CDR2 (germline): LNHDA, SQIVND (reference sequence). Here the CDR3 DNA reads TGTGCCAGTACCTCAAGGGGGGTTTACACCGGGGAGCTGTTTTTT. Its translation: CASTSRGVYTGELFF.

This clone was detected only a few times. This chain links TRBV6-2 or TRBV6-3 with TRBJ1-5, with TRBD1 as a possible D gene (6 bases). CDR3 length equals 17 residues. Trimming removed 0 bases from V and 0 bases from J, with 12 bases in between. CDR1 is MNHEY, CDR2 SVGEGT, per germline. In DNA form, the CDR3 reads TGTGCCAGCAGTTACTCGATGGCGGGGGCTAGCAATCAGCCCCAGCATTTT. It is translated as CASSYSMAGASNQPQHF.

The rearrangement links TRBV6-4 to TRBJ1-1; D unresolved. The CDR3 length is 14 residues. Deletions cut 4 bases from V and 3 bases from J, with 12 bases between. Germline V gene sequence: CDR1 MRHNA, CDR2 SNTAGT. The CDR3: CASSVELSDTEAFF. The CDR3 DNA follows: TGTGCCAGCAGTGTGGAACTCTCCGACACTGAAGCTTTCTTT.

The chain joins TRBV3-1 (or the pseudogene TRBV3-2) to TRBJ1-2, with D possibly TRBD1 on 6 matching bases. V was clipped by 3 bases and J by 0 bases, with 11 bases between them. Germline loops: CDR1 LGHDT, CDR2 YNNKEL (reference sequence). The CDR3 has 15 amino acids. CDR3 protein: CASSQEGVSNYGYTF. The CDR3 DNA is TGTGCCAGCAGCCAGGAGGGGGTCTCTAACTATGGCTACACCTTC.

The DNA of the CDR3 is TGTGCCATCAGCGCGACTAGCGGGGTGACGTATGAGCAGTTCTTC. Its protein is CAISATSGVTYEQFF. This chain joins TRBV10-3 and TRBJ2-1, with 11 bases lining up with TRBD2. Germline assignment: CDR1 ENHRY and CDR2 SYGVKD. Unmatched junction bases numbered 9, after V lost 6 bases and J lost 8 bases. The CDR3 consists of 15 residues.

This rearrangement joins TRBV5-1 to TRBJ1-5; maybe TRBD1 (5 bases). CDR3 length: 15 amino acids. Germline V gives CDR1 SGHRS, CDR2 YFSETQ. Trimming removed 0 bases from V and 0 bases from J, with 7 bases in between. For the CDR3, the DNA is TGCGCCAGCAGCTTGGGACAGCATAGCAATCAGCCCCAGCATTTT. This translates into CASSLGQHSNQPQHF.

The V and J genes are TRBV28 and TRBJ1-4, with 9 bases identical to TRBD1. Unmatched junction bases numbered 5, after V lost 6 bases and J lost 6 bases. CDR3 length equals 14 residues. Germline V lookup: CDR1 MDHEN, CDR2 SYDVKM. Written as DNA, the CDR3 is TGTGCCAGCAGGTACGGACAGGGGTATGAAAAACTGTTTTTT. Amino acids: CASRYGQGYEKLFF.

The chain uses TRBV27 and TRBJ1-4; no firm D call. The CDR3 is made up of 15 amino acids. Germline V CDR1 and CDR2: MNHEY, SMNVEV (reference sequence). V gave up 3 bases and J gave up 0 bases, with 8 bases separating them. This CDR3 is CASSFRETTNEKLFF. DNA for the CDR3: TGTGCCAGCAGTTTCCGGGAGACAACTAATGAAAAACTGTTTTTT.

The rearrangement joins TRBV27 to TRBJ2-7, with 11 bases aligning to TRBD2. The V and J ends lost 5 bases and 6 bases, in that order; junction bases with no gene match: 6. Germline lookup yields CDR1 MNHEY and CDR2 SMNVEV (reference sequence). This CDR3 region has 14 residues. The CDR3 region has the DNA TGTGCCAGCAGTCTCAAGACTAGCGGGGTCGAGCAGTACTTC. Its protein product is CASSLKTSGVEQYF.

V and J are TRBV15 and TRBJ1-1; D might be TRBD1 (6 bases). Per germline, CDR1 LNHNV and CDR2 YYDKDF (reference sequence). V gave up 5 bases and J gave up 5 bases, with 18 bases separating them. The CDR3 extends over 15 amino acids. The CDR3: CATSPARGARTEAFF. CDR3 DNA: TGTGCCACCAGCCCCGCACGGGGGGCGCGGACTGAAGCTTTCTTT.

The genes are TRBV10-1 and TRBJ2-1; D is unresolved. V was trimmed by 4 bases and J by 0 bases, leaving 10 bases between them. Looked up from germline, CDR1 is WNHNN and CDR2 is SYGVQD (reference sequence). The CDR3 sequence is 15 residues long. In nucleotides, the CDR3 is TGCGCCAGCAGTGTTCGGCGGAGCTCCTACAATGAGCAGTTCTTC. Translation gives CASSVRRSSYNEQFF.

This chain joins TRBV5-4 and TRBJ2-5; D gene unclear. This CDR3 has 11 residues. Germline CDR1 and CDR2: SGHNT and YYREEE (reference sequence). With 0 bases removed from V and 7 bases from J, the gap between germline ends came to 4 bases. CDR3 amino acids: CASSLAGTQYF. The CDR3 DNA is TGTGCCAGCAGCTTGGCAGGGACCCAGTACTTC.

The chain combines TRBV29-1 with TRBJ2-7; 7 bases fit TRBD2. With V trimmed by 8 bases and J by 4 bases, 11 bases remained unmatched. From germline, CDR1 is SQVTM and CDR2 ANQGSEA. CDR3 length: 13 residues. CDR3 amino acids: CSTSGGELYEQYF. CDR3 DNA sequence: TGCAGCACTTCGGGGGGTGAACTATACGAGCAGTACTTC.

This sequence joins TRBV11-3 and TRBJ2-1; D remains unclear. Germline V gene lookup returns CDR1 SGHNT and CDR2 YENEEA. The CDR3 runs to 11 residues. The ends were cut back, 1 base at V and 8 bases at J, with 3 bases in the middle. Written as DNA, the CDR3 is TGTGCCAGCAGCTTAGGGCATGAGCAGTTCTTC. Protein: CASSLGHEQFF.

The chain employs TRBV6-1 and TRBJ2-3; 7 nucleotides align to TRBD1. This CDR3 is 16 amino acids long. V trimming: 1 base; J trimming: 5 bases; junction bases outside the gene matches: 9. Germline CDR1 is MNHNS and CDR2 is SASEGT. The DNA of the CDR3 is TGTGCCAGCAGTGAAGGACTCGACAGGGTGATAGATACGCAGTATTTT. It encodes CASSEGLDRVIDTQYF.

The J gene is TRBJ2-7, the V gene TRBV10-3; weak D call: TRBD2 (6 bases). V dropped 5 bases and J dropped 2 bases, with 10 bases sitting between them. CDR1 is ENHRY and CDR2 is SYGVKD in the germline V gene. The CDR3 sequence is 13 residues long. CDR3 in amino acids: CAISKEGTYEQYF. The CDR3 DNA is TGTGCCATCAGTAAGGAGGGCACCTACGAGCAGTACTTC.

The chain links TRBV5-1 to TRBJ1-5; D unresolved. V was cut by 10 bases and J by 0 bases, with 14 bases left in between. CDR3 length: 14 amino acids. Germline V gene sequence: CDR1 SGHRS, CDR2 YFSETQ. For the CDR3, the DNA is TGCGCCCCGGCGGCAGACAATAGCAATCAGCCCCAGCATTTT. It encodes CAPAADNSNQPQHF.

This chain links TRBV29-1 with TRBJ2-3; 7 bases agree with TRBD1. CDR1 SQVTM and CDR2 ANQGSEA come from the germline V gene. The CDR3 is 14 residues long. V was pared by 7 bases and J by 2 bases, with 9 bases of the junction left unmatched. In nucleotides, the CDR3 is TGCAGCGCGGGACAGCAGCTTATCACAGATACGCAGTATTTT. It encodes CSAGQQLITDTQYF.

The chain recombines TRBV19 with TRBJ2-1; D is unclear. The CDR3 loop spans 13 amino acids. Trimming removed 5 bases from V and 3 bases from J, with 8 bases in between. Germline V gene data show CDR1 as LNHDA and CDR2 as SQIVND (reference sequence). CDR3 bases: TGTGCCAGTAGTCTTTCCAACTACAATGAGCAGTTCTTC. Amino acids: CASSLSNYNEQFF.

The chain recombines TRBV5-1 with TRBJ1-2; a possible D gene is TRBD1 (5 bases). V lost 0 bases and J 8 bases, leaving 11 bases between the germline ends. This CDR3 spans 13 amino acids. CDR1 and CDR2 from the germline V gene are SGHRS and YFSETQ. DNA for the CDR3: TGCGCCAGCAGCTTGGCAGGGTTGGAGGGCTACACCTTC. Encoded protein: CASSLAGLEGYTF.

This clone has just one count. This sequence joins TRBV9 and TRBJ1-4; perhaps TRBD1 as D (6 bases). The germline gives CDR1 SGDLS, CDR2 YYNGEE. The CDR3 loop spans 15 amino acids. Trimming left V 4 bases short and J 8 bases short, with 18 bases between. CDR3 in DNA: TGTGCCAGCAGCTTAACGGACAGCGGTGGGGAAAAACTGTTTTTT. Amino acid sequence: CASSLTDSGGEKLFF.

The chain has TRBV5-1 and TRBJ2-1, with unresolved D. CDR1 and CDR2 (germline): SGHRS, YFSETQ. The CDR3 runs to 14 residues. Trimming took off 2 bases at V and 1 base at J, with 7 bases between the two ends. CDR3 in amino acids: CASSLEQSYNEQFF. The CDR3 DNA reads TGCGCCAGCAGCTTAGAACAGTCCTACAATGAGCAGTTCTTC.

This clone was seen just once. The chain couples TRBV5-1 to TRBJ1-2, with D hard to call. V lost 4 bases to trimming and J lost 8 bases, with 12 bases between them. The CDR3 covers 12 residues. Per germline, CDR1 SGHRS and CDR2 YFSETQ. The CDR3 loop is CASSQPSSGYTF. The CDR3 region has the DNA TGCGCCAGCAGCCAACCCTCTTCGGGCTACACCTTC.

The chain has TRBV13 and TRBJ1-1; no reliable D call. The CDR3 has 14 amino acids. Trimming cost V 5 bases and J 1 base, with 11 bases left between them. In germline, CDR1 is PRHDT, CDR2 FYEKMQ (reference sequence). In DNA form, the CDR3 reads TGTGCCAGCAGCCCGGAAATGTCGAACACTGAAGCTTTCTTT. It codes for CASSPEMSNTEAFF. Filled out from reference TRBV13 and TRBJ1-1, the complete variable domain reads AAGVIQSPRHLIKEKRETATLKCYPIPRHDTVYWYQQGPGQDPQFLISFYEKMQSDKGSIPDRFSAQQFSDYHSELNMSSLELGDSALYFCASSPEMSNTEAFFGQGTRLTVV.

The gene calls are TRBV19 and TRBJ1-5; D is uncertain. This CDR3 region has 15 residues. Deletions cut 2 bases from V and 6 bases from J, with 14 bases between. Germline CDR1 is LNHDA and CDR2 is SQIVND (reference sequence). The CDR3, as DNA: TGTGCCAGTAGTATAATGGGTTCCGCGGGTCAGCCCCAGCATTTT. Protein sequence: CASSIMGSAGQPQHF. Full variable domain (missing parts from reference TRBV19 and TRBJ1-5): DGGITQSPKYLFRKEGQNVTLSCEQNLNHDAMYWYRQDPGQGLRLIYYSQIVNDFQKGDIAEGYSVSREKKESFPLTVTSAQKNPTAFYLCASSIMGSAGQPQHFGDGTRLSIL.

V is TRBV19 and J is TRBJ1-2; 8 bases map to TRBD1. The CDR3 runs to 15 residues. Germline V gene sequence: CDR1 LNHDA, CDR2 SQIVND (reference sequence). Trimming cost V 5 bases and J 5 bases; bases outside gene matches: 10. This chain's CDR3 is CASSPQDRAGYGYTF. The DNA of the CDR3 is TGTGCCAGTAGTCCCCAGGACAGGGCGGGTTATGGCTACACCTTC.

This clone was observed a handful of times. For the CDR3, the DNA is TGTGCCAGCAGCCAAGAACTGGATTACGAGCAGTACTTC. The encoded protein is CASSQELDYEQYF. This sequence joins TRBV14 and TRBJ2-7, with D uncertain. This CDR3 region has 13 residues. The germline gives CDR1 SGHDN, CDR2 FVKESK. Trimming cost V 0 bases and J 4 bases, with 7 bases left between them.